This T cell receptor (beta chain) is drawn from a study of blood T cell repertoires in COVID-19 (dated by TCRdb to between 2020 and 2021). In terms of the full investigation: Samples from collaborators originated in the United States, Italy and Spain and spanned both the acute and convalescent phases of COVID-19. Where available, HLA class I and class II types were obtained from metadata supplied by the sample provider rather than from assay-based typing. The dataset comprised deeply sampled blood TCRbeta repertoires from subjects exposed to, actively infected with, or recovered from COVID-19. Samples came from the ongoing ImmuneRACE study (first 160 participants) plus 1,254 subjects from 6 global collaborators. Sample metadata almost always included a de-identified subject ID, COVID-19 status, age in years and sex. A freely available public database, intended as a resource for researchers studying the immune response to SARS-CoV-2, is where the repertoires were released. The prospective study material was composed of cDNA or gDNA derived from T cells, B-cell-depleted T cells, or PBMCs. General study outcomes and caveats: The quantity of clinical and demographic metadata differed by source and by participant and was supplied without curation.

V loses 3 bases of germline sequence and J loses 0 bases, and the interval between the two ends is 6 bases. The germline V gene supplies CDR1 SGHRS and CDR2 YFSETQ. The cysteine opens and the phenylalanine closes a CDR3 of 13 amino acids. The only DNA kept is the CDR3, 39 bases in frame from the first base. Enrolling through a virtual design, the prospective study's participants ranged in age from roughly 18 to 89 years and lived across around 25 United States geographic areas. Cohort assignment in the prospective study relied on participant-reported clinical history from a screening survey and a study questionnaire. In the prospective study, whole blood, serum and a nasopharyngeal or oropharyngeal swab were collected from each participant by mobile phlebotomists. Additional blood draws and questionnaires over an approximately two-month period could optionally be provided by prospective study participants. Before DNA extraction, prospective study blood samples were shipped either frozen or at room temperature.

The immunoSEQ Assay, a bias-controlled multiplex PCR, was used to amplify TCRbeta CDR3 regions from genomic DNA. On the authors' methods: Within the assay, amplification of reference gene primers was used to estimate how many nucleated cells each sample contained. To quantify the absolute abundance of each unique TCRbeta CDR3 rearrangement, sequence reads were collapsed and filtered. For each sample, productive Simpson clonality was calculated as the square root of Simpson's diversity index across productive rearrangements. TCRdb took this table from immuneACCESS and kept in-frame rearrangements with V and J called. Such tables lack part of the clones; where checked against another copy, unresolved V genes explain under half of the gap, and the rest is unexplained. V and J calls plus clone size are reproduced from that table; the DNA served to infer D and trimming. In this sample the table shows more than 200,000 clones, approximately 89% of which occur a single time. Jointly, the top ten make up around 4.2% of the sample.

Regarding this clone: This receptor's antigen is unknown. Per-base quality was not reported, and no clone a single base away is much larger than it.

The rearrangement joined TRBV5-1 to TRBJ1-1; the D gene identity is not certain. The sequenced material came from PBMCs or T cells enriched from blood (not recorded which). The source of this sequence is a woman aged 25 to 39 with acute COVID-19. The CDR3 region reads CASSYDMNTEAFF. The DNA sequence is as follows: TGCGCCAGCAGCTATGACATGAACACTGAAGCTTTCTTT.